This T cell receptor (beta chain) was obtained from a study of OX40 agonist ivuxolimab in advanced cancers. With regard to the full study: Ivuxolimab was an agonistic, fully human IgG2 monoclonal antibody directed against OX40 (CD134), a costimulatory receptor. The purpose of peripheral TCRbeta sequencing was to test whether ivuxolimab changed TCR sequence diversity and led to clonal T-cell expansion. Intravenous ivuxolimab was administered to patients every 2 weeks at six dose levels: 0.01, 0.1, 0.3, 1.5, 3 and 10 mg/kg. The dose-escalation cohort was 82.7% male with a mean age of approximately 60 years, ranging from roughly 20 to 80. The paper reports the monotherapy dose-escalation portion (N of about 52 patients) of the phase I ivuxolimab trial. Of the approximately 50 dose-escalation patients, hepatocellular carcinoma was present in about 20, melanoma in around 15, renal cell carcinoma in 9 and head and neck cancer in 9. Patients were allowed to have had prior anti-PD-1, anti-PD-L1 or anti-CTLA-4 therapy, and around 43% of the dose-escalation patients had been treated with checkpoint inhibitors. Partial responses occurred in three dose-escalation patients: two with cutaneous melanoma and one with hepatocellular carcinoma. What the study reported, not specific to this receptor: In partial responders in the 0.1-3.0 mg/kg groups, normalized peripheral clonal expansion was found to be among the lowest, especially among CD8+ T cells. After ivuxolimab, expanded clones were on average more numerous among CD8+ T cells than among CD4+ T cells. The antigen specificity of the peripheral T cells that underwent clonal expansion was not determined. Low levels of normalized T-cell clonal expansion were also seen in some patients who did not respond. At doses of 0.1 to 3.0 mg/kg, clonal expansion of both CD4+ and CD8+ T cells in blood was seen between baseline and week 6.

Patients with a history of autoimmune disease or receiving systemic immunosuppression were excluded from the trial. Peripheral blood for TCR sequencing was collected from all dose cohorts at baseline, on cycle 4 day 1, and on cycle 7 day 1. Samples came from an open-label, multicenter, first-in-human phase I dose-escalation trial of ivuxolimab. The trial enrolled adults with locally advanced or metastatic head and neck squamous cell, hepatocellular, melanoma or renal cell carcinoma. CD4+ and CD8+ T cells were sorted separately from peripheral blood before TCR sequencing. With regard to this clone: Its recognized antigen is unknown. The record has no base qualities; no much larger clone is one base away.

For CDR1 and CDR2, the germline V gene (reference sequence) lists SGHKS and YYEKEE. From cysteine to phenylalanine, the CDR3 is 15 amino acids long. Only the CDR3 DNA is retained, 45 bases long and in frame from the first base. Unmatched junction bases come to 8, with V trimmed by 4 bases and J by 6 bases. To sequence the TCRbeta CDR3 region, genomic DNA was isolated from the sorted cells. TCRbeta CDR3 regions were sequenced using the immunoSEQ Assay. TCRdb mirrors the immuneACCESS table, restricted to in-frame sequences. Some clones are absent from its copies; in checked studies, under half trace to an unresolved V gene, and the reason for the others is unknown. The sample contains about 73,000 clones, about 81% of them found a single time. Of the sample, about 2.4% is held by the ten largest clones.

Here the chain combines TRBV5-5 and TRBJ2-1; 9 bases in the middle match TRBD2. The specimen was CD4+ or CD8+ T cells sorted from blood, collected in a trial of the OX40 agonist ivuxolimab. This TCR was recovered from an adult with an advanced solid tumor such as melanoma, head and neck, liver or kidney cancer. At the DNA level, the sequence is TGTGCCAGCAGCCCCCTAGCGGGGCTTGGCAATGAGCAGTTCTTC. Its protein product is CASSPLAGLGNEQFF.